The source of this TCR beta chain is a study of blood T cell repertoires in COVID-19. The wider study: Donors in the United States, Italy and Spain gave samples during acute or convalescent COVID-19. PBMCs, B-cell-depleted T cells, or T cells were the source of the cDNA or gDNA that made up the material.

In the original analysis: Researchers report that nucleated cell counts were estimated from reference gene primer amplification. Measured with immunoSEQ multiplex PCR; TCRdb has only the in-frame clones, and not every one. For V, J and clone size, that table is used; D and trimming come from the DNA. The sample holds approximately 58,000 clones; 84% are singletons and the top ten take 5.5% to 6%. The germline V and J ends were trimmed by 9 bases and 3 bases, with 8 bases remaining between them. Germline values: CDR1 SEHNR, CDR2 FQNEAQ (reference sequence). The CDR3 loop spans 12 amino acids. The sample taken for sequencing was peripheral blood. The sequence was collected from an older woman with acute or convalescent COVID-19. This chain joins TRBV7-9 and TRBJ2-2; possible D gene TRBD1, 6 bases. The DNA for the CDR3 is TGTGCCAGGGACAGAGACACCGGGGAGCTGTTTTTT. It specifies CARDRDTGELFF.